Listed here are 30 T cell receptor beta chains from one sample, sequenced in a study of T cells after yellow fever vaccination. TCRdb analysed the 5' RACE reads with MiXCR anew, one entry per CDR3 protein. The sample lists more than 350,000 distinct CDR3 sequences, roughly 11% occurring once. The material was PBMCs, obtained on the day of the first yellow fever vaccination. These receptors all come from a man younger than 35 who received the YFV17D yellow fever vaccine.

This CDR3 is CASKERSSYNEQFF. DNA of the CDR3: TGTGCCAGCAAGGAGCGTAGCTCCTACAATGAGCAGTTCTTC. The rearrangement uses TRBV2 and TRBJ2-1; D is undetermined. Germline values: CDR1 SNHLY, CDR2 FYNNEI. The CDR3 contains 14 residues. V lost 7 bases and J 0 bases, leaving 10 bases between the germline ends.

The table lists this clonotype with many counts. The rearrangement uses TRBV5-1 and TRBJ1-2, with D perhaps matching TRBD1 (6 bases). V gave up 0 bases and J gave up 8 bases, with 11 bases separating them. This CDR3 has 13 residues. Germline CDR1 SGHRS, CDR2 YFSETQ. Written as DNA, the CDR3 is TGCGCCAGCAGCTTGGCCGGGGGGCACGGCTACACCTTC. Protein: CASSLAGGHGYTF.

The chain uses TRBV13 and TRBJ1-6; TRBD1 matches 7 bases. V shed 5 bases, J shed 13 bases, and the junction held 11 bases outside the gene matches. CDR3 length: 14 residues. The V gene's germline CDR1 is PRHDT and CDR2 FYEKMQ (reference sequence). DNA for the CDR3: TGTGCCAGCAGCCAGACAGGGACCGGTTCCCCCCTCCACTTT. This translates into CASSQTGTGSPLHF.

This clonotype has a count of ten or more. The chain has TRBV12-3 or TRBV12-4 and TRBJ2-1, with 11 bases fitting TRBD2. CDR3 size: 15 residues. With 6 bases clipped from V and 5 bases from J, the junction kept 6 bases outside the gene matches. In nucleotides, the CDR3 is TGTGCCAGCAGGGTAGCGGGGGGGTGGGACAATGAGCAGTTCTTC. Translation: CASRVAGGWDNEQFF.

V usage is TRBV7-2 and J usage is TRBJ2-3; D possibly uses TRBD1 or TRBD2 (6 bases each). Trimming removed 6 bases at V and 4 bases at J, with 14 bases between. Looked up from germline, CDR1 is SGHTA and CDR2 is FQGNSA. The CDR3 sequence is 14 residues long. The CDR3 region has the DNA TGTGCCAGCAGTCCGGGGGCAGGGGCAGATACGCAGTATTTT. Amino acid sequence: CASSPGAGADTQYF.

As to this clonotype: The junction shows a germline mismatch at one end, possibly a read error. The chain recombines TRBV14 with TRBJ2-1, with 13 bases matching TRBD2. The CDR3 runs to 16 residues. The germline CDR1 and CDR2 sequences are SGHDN and FVKESK. CDR3 in amino acids: CASGQLAGGIYNEQFF. In DNA form, the CDR3 reads TGTGCCAGCGGCCAACTAGCGGGGGGGATATACAATGAGCAGTTCTTC.

The chain couples TRBV7-9 to TRBJ2-1; 8 bases are a match to TRBD2. Germline-derived CDR1 and CDR2 are SEHNR and FQNEAQ (reference sequence). CDR3 length: 15 residues. The trim removed 5 bases at V and 6 bases at J, leaving 9 bases unmatched. DNA for the CDR3: TGTGCCAGCAGCCCTCTTACGGGGGGGCCCAATGAGCAGTTCTTC. Protein product: CASSPLTGGPNEQFF.

This chain connects TRBV21-1 to TRBJ2-1; TRBD1 reflects the table's D call only, with no check against the DNA. TRBV21-1 is a listed pseudogene. This CDR3 has 13 amino acids. This CDR3 is CASRGGITNEQFF. In DNA, the CDR3 is TGTGCCAGCAGAGGGGGGATCACCAATGAGCAGTTCTTC.

V is TRBV5-4 and J is TRBJ1-1; 8 nucleotides agree with TRBD1. Germline CDR1 and CDR2: SGHNT and YYREEE (reference sequence). J gave up 1 base and V 6 bases, and 8 bases lay outside the gene matches. There are 15 residues in the CDR3. CDR3 bases: TGTGCCAGCACCGCTCGGGACAGGCAGAACACTGAAGCTTTCTTT. It specifies CASTARDRQNTEAFF.

This sequence joins TRBV20-1 and TRBJ1-2; unclear D gene. Trimming removed 0 bases at V and 0 bases at J, with 11 bases between. The CDR3 totals 15 residues. Germline assignment: CDR1 DFQATT and CDR2 SNEGSKA (reference sequence). The CDR3 sequence is CSARERGSSNYGYTF. The CDR3 DNA reads TGCAGTGCTAGAGAGAGAGGCAGCTCTAACTATGGCTACACCTTC.

There are a few counts of this clonotype. This chain uses TRBV24-1 with TRBJ1-6; D call uncertain. Trimming cost V 5 bases and J 4 bases, with 8 bases left between them. The CDR3 is made up of 14 amino acids. Germline-derived CDR1 and CDR2 are KGHDR and SFDVKD. CDR3 coding DNA: TGTGCCACCAGTGCGGGCGCTTATAATTCACCCCTCCACTTT. Translation gives CATSAGAYNSPLHF.

The V gene is TRBV12-3 or TRBV12-4, the J gene TRBJ1-1, with 9 bases identical to TRBD1. This CDR3 comprises 12 residues. V lost 4 bases to trimming and J lost 10 bases; unmatched junction nucleotides: 4. CDR3 bases: TGTGCCAGCAGTTGGACAGGGGCCTCAGCTTTCTTT. Translating it yields CASSWTGASAFF.

This clonotype has only a few counts. The chain has TRBV5-4 and TRBJ2-3, with TRBD2 matching over 8 bases. The CDR3 is 16 residues long. V trimming: 3 bases; J trimming: 1 base; junction bases outside the gene matches: 7. Germline V gene lookup returns CDR1 SGHNT and CDR2 YYREEE (reference sequence). The CDR3: CASSSGGAGGTDTQYF. CDR3 bases: TGTGCCAGCAGCTCCGGGGGGGCGGGGGGCACAGATACGCAGTATTTT.

This clonotype was recorded a few times. The chain is built from TRBV5-1 and TRBJ2-1, with no clear D. The CDR3 has 15 residues. Germline V gene lookup returns CDR1 SGHRS and CDR2 YFSETQ. V lost 0 bases and J lost 2, with 9 bases in between. In DNA, the CDR3 is TGCGCCAGCAGCTTGGAACCGCAGACCTACAATGAGCAGTTCTTC. The encoded protein is CASSLEPQTYNEQFF. The entire variable domain, with the rest obtained from reference TRBV5-1 and TRBJ2-1, is as follows: KAGVTQTPRYLIKTRGQQVTLSCSPISGHRSVSWYQQTPGQGLQFLFEYFSETQRNKGNFPGRFSGRQFSNSRSEMNVSTLELGDSALYLCASSLEPQTYNEQFFGPGTRLTVL.

This clonotype appeared many times. This chain joins TRBV29-1 and TRBJ1-2, with D hard to call. Germline V CDR1 and CDR2: SQVTM, ANQGSEA. With 6 bases removed from V and 3 bases from J, the gap between germline ends came to 5 bases. The CDR3 is made up of 10 amino acids. CDR3 loop: CSVRDYGYTF. As DNA, the CDR3 is TGCAGCGTACGGGACTATGGCTACACCTTC.

This clonotype came up a few times. The V and J genes are TRBV6-1 and TRBJ1-2; the match to TRBD1 covers 7 bases. The V gene's germline CDR1 is MNHNS and CDR2 SASEGT. The CDR3 is 15 amino acids. The V and J ends lost 6 bases and 0 bases, in that order; junction bases with no gene match: 7. CDR3 coding DNA: TGTGCCAGCAGACCTACAGGGGATTCTAACTATGGCTACACCTTC. Amino acid sequence: CASRPTGDSNYGYTF.

This clonotype has more than one count but fewer than ten. In DNA form, the CDR3 reads TGTGCCAGCAGTTTGAGAGGGACTGGGGCCAACGTCCTGACTTTC. It codes for CASSLRGTGANVLTF. The rearrangement uses TRBV28 and TRBJ2-6, with D maybe TRBD2 (5 bases). CDR3 length equals 15 residues. Germline assignment: CDR1 MDHEN and CDR2 SYDVKM. Trimming pared 3 bases from V and 2 bases from J, leaving 8 bases between.

This chain joins TRBV10-2 and TRBJ2-4; D gene uncertain. The germline V and J ends were trimmed by 3 bases and 6 bases, with 15 bases remaining between them. Germline V CDR1 and CDR2: WSHSY, SAAADI. The CDR3 runs 15 residues. The CDR3 nucleotides are TGCGCCAGCAGTGATCCTGCGTCGACTGTAAACATTCAGTACTTC. Amino acid sequence: CASSDPASTVNIQYF.

In this sample, this clonotype turned up a few times. The V gene is TRBV9, the J gene TRBJ2-3; D tentatively reads TRBD1 or TRBD2 (5 bases each). The germline V and J ends were trimmed by 4 bases and 4 bases, with 10 bases remaining between them. CDR3 length: 13 amino acids. CDR1 SGDLS and CDR2 YYNGEE come from the germline V gene. CDR3 amino acids: CASSTQGPDTQYF. The CDR3 DNA sequence: TGTGCCAGCAGCACCCAGGGACCAGATACGCAGTATTTT. The entire variable domain, with the rest obtained from reference TRBV9 and TRBJ2-3, is as follows: DSGVTQTPKHLITATGQRVTLRCSPRSGDLSVYWYQQSLDQGLQFLIQYYNGEERAKGNILERFSAQQFPDLHSELNLSSLELGDSALYFCASSTQGPDTQYFGPGTRLTVL.

This clonotype was counted only a few times. The CDR3 nucleotides read TGTGCCAGCTCACCGGACAGGGCAATCGAGCAGTACGTC. This translates into CASSPDRAIEQYV. The chain combines TRBV18 with TRBJ2-7; 8 nucleotides match TRBD1. V shed 3 bases, J shed 6 bases, and the junction held 4 bases outside the gene matches. The germline CDR1 and CDR2 sequences are KGHSH and LQKENI. The CDR3 totals 13 residues.

This clonotype came up a few times. The V call is TRBV20-1, the J call TRBJ2-2; 10 nucleotides agree with TRBD2. The germline V gene encodes CDR1 DFQATT and CDR2 SNEGSKA (reference sequence). Germline trimming cut 6 bases from V and 7 bases from J; bases unmatched to any gene: 11. The CDR3 has 15 amino acids. This CDR3 is CSANRAGGPDGELFF. Here the CDR3 DNA reads TGCAGTGCAAACCGAGCGGGGGGGCCTGACGGGGAGCTGTTTTTT.

There are many counts of this clonotype. V is TRBV6-2 or TRBV6-3 and J is TRBJ2-1; 8 nucleotides line up with TRBD2. Germline V gene data show CDR1 as MNHEY and CDR2 as SVGEGT. The CDR3 extends over 15 amino acids. J was trimmed by 7 bases and V by 1 base; bases with no gene match: 6. DNA for the CDR3: TGTGCCAGCAGTTACTATGACGGGGGGGGAAATGAGCAGTTCTTC. Protein: CASSYYDGGGNEQFF.

The chain recombines TRBV12-3 or TRBV12-4 with TRBJ1-2; no clear D. V dropped 5 bases and J dropped 4 bases, with 11 bases sitting between them. The length of the CDR3 is 13 residues. The CDR3 spells CASSRQRSYGYTF. In DNA, the CDR3 is TGTGCCAGCAGTCGCCAGCGCTCCTATGGCTACACCTTC.

The chain employs TRBV7-9 and TRBJ1-6; D might be TRBD1 (5 bases). V lost 5 bases and J lost 11, with 16 bases in between. Germline CDR1 and CDR2: SEHNR and FQNEAQ (reference sequence). The CDR3 has 14 amino acids. This CDR3 is CASSVGDYHPPLHF. CDR3 DNA: TGTGCCAGCAGCGTCGGGGACTATCATCCACCCCTCCACTTT.

The V gene is TRBV20-1, the J gene TRBJ2-5; TRBD2 matches at 11 bases. V lost 5 bases, J lost 2 bases, and 7 bases stayed unmatched. The CDR3 length is 15 residues. Per germline, CDR1 DFQATT and CDR2 SNEGSKA (reference sequence). The CDR3 DNA is TGCAGTGCTCGGGGACTAGCGGAAACTCAAGAGACCCAGTACTTC. It codes for CSARGLAETQETQYF.

CDR3 loop: CASLPVGSSYEQYV. CDR3 sequence (DNA): TGTGCCAGCCTCCCCGTGGGGAGCTCCTACGAGCAGTACGTC. This chain joins TRBV28 and TRBJ2-7, with D perhaps TRBD2 (5 bases). Deletions cut 8 bases from V and 0 bases from J, with 14 bases between. The CDR3 consists of 14 residues. The germline gives CDR1 MDHEN, CDR2 SYDVKM.

This clonotype was seen ten or more times. The V gene is TRBV6-5, the J gene TRBJ2-7; 10 bases fit TRBD2. After removal of 4 bases from V and 7 bases from J, the junction contained 7 bases not matched to a gene. Germline V lookup: CDR1 MNHEY, CDR2 SVGAGI. The CDR3 extends over 14 amino acids. CDR3 DNA: TGTGCCAGCAGTTCAGCGGGGGGGCCTCGGGAGCAGTACTTC. Protein sequence: CASSSAGGPREQYF.

This clonotype occurred a few times. This chain uses TRBV20-1 with TRBJ2-5; the D gene is possibly TRBD2 (5 bases). CDR3 length: 12 amino acids. V was cut by 4 bases and J by 5 bases, with 11 bases left in between. Germline V gives CDR1 DFQATT, CDR2 SNEGSKA (reference sequence). DNA for the CDR3: TGCAGTGCTAACCGGGGTCAGGAGACCCAGTACTTC. Residues: CSANRGQETQYF.

Ten or more counts support this clonotype. The J gene is TRBJ2-3, the V gene TRBV7-6, with 7 bases aligning to TRBD2. The CDR3 contains 15 residues. CDR1 is SGHVS, CDR2 FNYEAQ, per germline. V trimming: 4 bases; J trimming: 6 bases; junction bases outside the gene matches: 10. The CDR3 DNA sequence: TGTGCCAGCAGCTATCGACTAGCACCCGGGGATACGCAGTATTTT. Residues: CASSYRLAPGDTQYF.

This clonotype turned up a few times. The chain recombines TRBV20-1 with TRBJ2-3; either TRBD1 or TRBD2 may fit D (5 bases each). The CDR3 has 15 residues. The germline V gene has CDR1 DFQATT and CDR2 SNEGSKA (reference sequence). Trimming left V 0 bases short and J 1 base short, with 11 bases between. CDR3 nucleotides: TGCAGTGCTAGAGACGGGGACCACCGCACAGATACGCAGTATTTT. Amino acid sequence: CSARDGDHRTDTQYF.